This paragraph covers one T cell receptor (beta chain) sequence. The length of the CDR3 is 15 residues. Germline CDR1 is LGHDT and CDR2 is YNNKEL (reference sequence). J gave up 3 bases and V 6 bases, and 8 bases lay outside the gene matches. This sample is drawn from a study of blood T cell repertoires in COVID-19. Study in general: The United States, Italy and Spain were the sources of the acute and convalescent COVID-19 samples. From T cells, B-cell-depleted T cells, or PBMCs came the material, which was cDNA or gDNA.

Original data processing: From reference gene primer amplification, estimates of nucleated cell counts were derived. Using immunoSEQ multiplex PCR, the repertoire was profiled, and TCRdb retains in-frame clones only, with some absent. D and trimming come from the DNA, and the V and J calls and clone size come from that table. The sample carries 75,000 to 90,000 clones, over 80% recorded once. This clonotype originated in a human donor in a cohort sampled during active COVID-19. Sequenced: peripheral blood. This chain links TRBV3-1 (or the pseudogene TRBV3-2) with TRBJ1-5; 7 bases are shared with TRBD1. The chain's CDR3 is CASSRTGDPNQPQHF. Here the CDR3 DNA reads TGTGCCAGCAGTAGAACAGGGGACCCCAATCAGCCCCAGCATTTT.